This TCR beta chain was recorded in a study of cytomegalovirus exposure and HLA in healthy donors. Overall study findings and caveats: Cytomegalovirus status was reportedly diagnosed by the classifier with high sensitivity and specificity. A later analysis found common viral pathogens apparently linked to several of the most significant clusters.

The germline V gene has CDR1 SNHLY and CDR2 FYNNEI. There are 12 residues in the CDR3. The V gene lost 8 bases and the J gene lost 4 bases, with 11 bases spanning the gap. On this clone: Its antigen is unidentified.

PCR primers comprised 60 Vbeta and 13 Jbeta primers. Sequencing used immunoSEQ multiplex PCR; TCRdb keeps in-frame clones, though not all of them. The sample includes about 130,000 clones, 80% of them seen just once. Though probably carrying unrecorded immune exposures, donors were nominally healthy at sampling. Sample: PBMCs. The chain carries TRBV2 and TRBJ2-5; a possible D gene is TRBD1 (5 bases). This clonotype was obtained from a woman aged 40-49 years in good health and CMV-seronegative. CDR3 sequence reads: CASARTRETQYF. Written as DNA, the CDR3 is TGTGCCAGCGCAAGGACACGAGAGACCCAGTACTTC.